These 5 T cell receptor beta chains originate from one sample sequenced in a study of Ad26.COV2.S vaccination and SARS-CoV-2 variants. The repertoire was sequenced with immunoSEQ multiplex PCR; TCRdb's copy has only in-frame clones and lacks some. The sample includes roughly 400,000 clones, about 90% of them seen just once. The treatment was: some 19 received Ad26.COV2.S at low or high dose, single or two shots; roughly five received placebo; per-sample allocation not given. All samples were drawn on day 63, counting from the first vaccine or placebo injection. This material consisted of peripheral blood, taken in a trial of Ad26.COV2.S vaccine versus placebo. The origin of the receptors is a person between 18 and 60 years old who received the Ad26.COV2.S COVID-19 vaccine or a placebo.

Points on this clone: A junction end diverges from the germline sequence, so it may reflect a read error. The chain recombines TRBV19 with TRBJ2-1, with 9 bases lining up with TRBD1. This CDR3 contains 16 residues. The germline V gene has CDR1 LNHDA and CDR2 SQIVND (reference sequence). The CDR3 protein is CASSILDRGAYNEQFF. DNA of the CDR3: TGTGCCAGTAGTATATTAGACAGGGGGGCCTATAATGAGCAGTTCTTC.

The chain has TRBV3-1 (or the pseudogene TRBV3-2) and TRBJ2-5; a possible D gene is TRBD2 (6 bases). The V gene's germline CDR1 is LGHDT and CDR2 YNNKEL (reference sequence). CDR3 length equals 15 residues. V was trimmed by 4 bases and J by 6 bases, leaving 18 bases between them. The CDR3: CASSLIYGGGQTQYF. The CDR3 DNA reads as TGTGCCAGCAGCCTAATCTACGGGGGTGGCCAGACCCAGTACTTC.

The chain has TRBV12-2 and TRBJ1-1. TRBV12-2 has pseudogene status. CDR3 length equals 14 residues. CDR3 loop: CASRLEVMNTEAFF. For the CDR3, the DNA is TGTGCAAGTCGCTTAGAGGTTATGAACACTGAAGCTTTCTTT.

The V gene is TRBV9, the J gene TRBJ2-1, with D hard to call. CDR3 length equals 15 residues. Trimming cost V 6 bases and J 4 bases, with 17 bases left between them. CDR1 and CDR2 (germline): SGDLS, YYNGEE. The CDR3 here is CASTSGPSRYNEQFF. CDR3 DNA: TGTGCCAGCACCTCCGGGCCCTCCAGGTACAATGAGCAGTTCTTC.

This sequence joins TRBV5-4 and TRBJ1-1; D is perhaps TRBD1 (5 bases). V was cut by 3 bases and J by 1 base, with 16 bases left in between. CDR3 length: 16 amino acids. Germline CDR1 SGHNT, CDR2 YYREEE (reference sequence). CDR3 bases: TGTGCCAGCAGCTCTTGGCTGGGACCCAAGAACACTGAAGCTTTCTTT. This gives the protein CASSSWLGPKNTEAFF.